This TCR beta chain was found in a study of cytomegalovirus exposure and HLA in healthy donors. Study findings and constraints: TCR beta V segments were, for the most part, productive about 87% or about 30% of the time in an earlier analysis.

This clone has a handful of counts. Its antigen is unknown. CDR1 and CDR2 from the germline V gene are SGHRS and YFSETQ. CDR3 length equals 15 residues. The ends lost 0 bases at V and 7 bases at J; junction bases unmatched: 6. Researchers ran the PCR with 60 Vbeta and 13 Jbeta primers. Assay used: immunoSEQ multiplex PCR; TCRdb lists only in-frame clones, some missing. The data contain roughly 120,000 clones, 65% to 80% of them singletons. The sequencing sample was made of PBMCs. The gene calls are TRBV5-1 and TRBJ2-1, with 8 bases matching TRBD1. The TCR originated in a man in his 60s in good health and CMV-seropositive. CDR3 amino acids: CASSLGGQGANEQFF. The CDR3 DNA reads TGCGCCAGCAGCTTGGGGGGCCAGGGGGCAAATGAGCAGTTCTTC. Filled out from reference TRBV5-1 and TRBJ2-1, the complete variable domain reads KAGVTQTPRYLIKTRGQQVTLSCSPISGHRSVSWYQQTPGQGLQFLFEYFSETQRNKGNFPGRFSGRQFSNSRSEMNVSTLELGDSALYLCASSLGGQGANEQFFGPGTRLTVL.